The sample holds a few counts of the clone carrying this T cell receptor beta chain. Germline V gene lookup returns CDR1 KGHSH and CDR2 LQKENI. The V end lost 3 bases, the J end lost 5 bases, and 13 bases lay between the germline ends. CDR3 size: 14 residues. The data are from a study of blood T cell repertoires in COVID-19. Study-level information: COVID-19 samples, acute and convalescent, were from the United States, Italy and Spain.

Clones were read by immunoSEQ multiplex PCR, and TCRdb kept only the in-frame ones, dropping some. This table has approximately 120,000 clones, 80% to 90% appearing once. The sequencing input was peripheral blood. The chain carries TRBV18 and TRBJ2-5; the D gene is possibly TRBD1 (5 bases). The receptor's source is a woman older than 75 with active or convalescent COVID-19. CDR3 amino acids: CASSPRGRRETQYF. The DNA of the CDR3 is TGTGCCAGCTCACCTAGGGGCCGACGGGAGACCCAGTACTTC.